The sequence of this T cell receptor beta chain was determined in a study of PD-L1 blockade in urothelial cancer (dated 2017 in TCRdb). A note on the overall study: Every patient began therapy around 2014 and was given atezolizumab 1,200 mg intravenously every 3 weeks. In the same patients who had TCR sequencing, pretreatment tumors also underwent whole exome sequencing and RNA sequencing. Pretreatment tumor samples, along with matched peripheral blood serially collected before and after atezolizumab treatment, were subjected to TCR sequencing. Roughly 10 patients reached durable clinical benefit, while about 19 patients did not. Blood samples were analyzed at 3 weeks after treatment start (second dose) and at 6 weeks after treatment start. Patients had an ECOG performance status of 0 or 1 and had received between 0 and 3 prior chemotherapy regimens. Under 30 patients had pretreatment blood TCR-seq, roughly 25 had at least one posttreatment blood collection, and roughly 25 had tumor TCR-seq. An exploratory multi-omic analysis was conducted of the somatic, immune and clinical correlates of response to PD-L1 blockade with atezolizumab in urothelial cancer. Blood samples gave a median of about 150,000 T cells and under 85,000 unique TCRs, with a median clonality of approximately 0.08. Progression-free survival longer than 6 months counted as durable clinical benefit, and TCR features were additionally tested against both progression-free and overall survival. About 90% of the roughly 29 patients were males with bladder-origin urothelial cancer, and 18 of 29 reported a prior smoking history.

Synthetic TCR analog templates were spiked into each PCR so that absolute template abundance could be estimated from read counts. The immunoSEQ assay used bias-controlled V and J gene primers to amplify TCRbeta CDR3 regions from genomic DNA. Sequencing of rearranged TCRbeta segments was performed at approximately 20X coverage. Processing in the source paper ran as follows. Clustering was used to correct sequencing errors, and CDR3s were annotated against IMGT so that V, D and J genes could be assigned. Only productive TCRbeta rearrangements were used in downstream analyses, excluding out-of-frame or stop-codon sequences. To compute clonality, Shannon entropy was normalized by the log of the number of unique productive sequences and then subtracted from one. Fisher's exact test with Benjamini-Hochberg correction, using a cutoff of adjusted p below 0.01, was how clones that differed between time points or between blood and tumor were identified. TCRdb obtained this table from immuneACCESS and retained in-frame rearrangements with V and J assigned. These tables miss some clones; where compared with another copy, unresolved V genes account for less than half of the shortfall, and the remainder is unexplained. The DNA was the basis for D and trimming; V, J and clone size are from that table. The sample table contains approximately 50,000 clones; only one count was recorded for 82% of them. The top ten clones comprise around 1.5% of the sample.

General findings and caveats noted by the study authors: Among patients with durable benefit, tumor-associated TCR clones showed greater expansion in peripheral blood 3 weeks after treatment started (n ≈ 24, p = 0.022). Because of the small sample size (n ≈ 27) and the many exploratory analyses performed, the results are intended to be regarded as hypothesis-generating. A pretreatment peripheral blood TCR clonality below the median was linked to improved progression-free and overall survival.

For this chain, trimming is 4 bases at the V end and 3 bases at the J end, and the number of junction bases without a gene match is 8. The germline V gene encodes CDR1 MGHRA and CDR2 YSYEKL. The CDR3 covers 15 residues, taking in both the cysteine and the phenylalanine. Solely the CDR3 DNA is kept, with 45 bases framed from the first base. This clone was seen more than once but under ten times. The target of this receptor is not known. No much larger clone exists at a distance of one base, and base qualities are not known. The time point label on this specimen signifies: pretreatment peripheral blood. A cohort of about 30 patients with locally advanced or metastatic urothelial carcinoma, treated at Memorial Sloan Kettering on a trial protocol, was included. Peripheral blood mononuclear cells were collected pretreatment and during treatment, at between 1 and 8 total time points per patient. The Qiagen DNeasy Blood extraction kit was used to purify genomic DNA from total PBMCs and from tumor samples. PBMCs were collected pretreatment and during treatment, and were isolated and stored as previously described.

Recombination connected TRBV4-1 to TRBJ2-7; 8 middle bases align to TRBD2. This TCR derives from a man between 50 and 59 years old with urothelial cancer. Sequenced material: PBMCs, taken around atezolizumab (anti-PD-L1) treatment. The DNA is TGCGCCAGCAGCCGCCTCGGGAGGGCCGACTACGAGCAGTACTTC. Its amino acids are CASSRLGRADYEQYF.